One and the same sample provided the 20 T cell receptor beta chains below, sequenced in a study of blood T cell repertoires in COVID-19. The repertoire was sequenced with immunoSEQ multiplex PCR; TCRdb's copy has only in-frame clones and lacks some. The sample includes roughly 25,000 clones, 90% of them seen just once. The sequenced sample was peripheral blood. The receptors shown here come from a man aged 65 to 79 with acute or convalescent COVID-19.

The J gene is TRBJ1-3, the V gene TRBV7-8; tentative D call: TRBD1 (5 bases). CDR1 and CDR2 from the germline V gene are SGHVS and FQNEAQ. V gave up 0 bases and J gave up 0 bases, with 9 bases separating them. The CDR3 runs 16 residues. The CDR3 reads CASSLAVQVSGNTIYF. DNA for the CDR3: TGTGCCAGCAGCTTAGCGGTACAGGTCTCTGGAAACACCATATATTTT.

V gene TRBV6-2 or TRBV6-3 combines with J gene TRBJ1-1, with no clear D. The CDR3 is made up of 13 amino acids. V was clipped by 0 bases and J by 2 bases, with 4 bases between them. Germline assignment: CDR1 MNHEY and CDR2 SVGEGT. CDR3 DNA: TGTGCCAGCAGTTACTCTCGTAACACTGAAGCTTTCTTT. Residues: CASSYSRNTEAFF.

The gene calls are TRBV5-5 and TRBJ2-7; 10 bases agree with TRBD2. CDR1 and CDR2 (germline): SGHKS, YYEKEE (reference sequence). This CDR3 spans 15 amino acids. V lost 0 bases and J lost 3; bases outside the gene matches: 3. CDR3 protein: CASSLGLAGDYEQYF. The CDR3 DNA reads TGTGCCAGCAGCTTGGGGCTAGCGGGAGACTACGAGCAGTACTTC.

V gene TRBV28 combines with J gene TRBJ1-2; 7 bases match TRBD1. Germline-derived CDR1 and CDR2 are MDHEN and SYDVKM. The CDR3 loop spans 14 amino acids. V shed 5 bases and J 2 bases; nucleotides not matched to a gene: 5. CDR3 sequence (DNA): TGTGCCAGCAGTAGCACAGGGGAGAACTATGGCTACACCTTC. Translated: CASSSTGENYGYTF.

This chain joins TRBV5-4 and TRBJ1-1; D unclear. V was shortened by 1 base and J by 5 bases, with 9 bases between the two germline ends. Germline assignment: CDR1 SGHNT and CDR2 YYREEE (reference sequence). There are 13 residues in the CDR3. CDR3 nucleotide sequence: TGTGCCAGCAGCTTGCAAGGGAGGACTGAAGCTTTCTTT. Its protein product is CASSLQGRTEAFF.

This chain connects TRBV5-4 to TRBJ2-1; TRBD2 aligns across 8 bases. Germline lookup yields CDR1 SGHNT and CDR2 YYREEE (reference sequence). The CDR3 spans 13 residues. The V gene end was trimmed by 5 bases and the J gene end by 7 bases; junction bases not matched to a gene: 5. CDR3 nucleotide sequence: TGTGCCAGCAGATCGGGACTAGTAAATGAGCAGTTCTTC. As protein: CASRSGLVNEQFF.

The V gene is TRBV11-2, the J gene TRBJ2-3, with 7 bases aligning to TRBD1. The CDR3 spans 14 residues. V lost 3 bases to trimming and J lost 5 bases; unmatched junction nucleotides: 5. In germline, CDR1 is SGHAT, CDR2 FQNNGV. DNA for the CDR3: TGTGCCAGCAGCTTGACAGGGTTTGGAGATACGCAGTATTTT. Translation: CASSLTGFGDTQYF.

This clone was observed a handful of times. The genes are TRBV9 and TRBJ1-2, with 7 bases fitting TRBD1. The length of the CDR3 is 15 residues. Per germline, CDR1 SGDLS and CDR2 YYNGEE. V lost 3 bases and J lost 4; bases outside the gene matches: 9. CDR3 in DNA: TGTGCCAGCAGCGAAGGGACAGCTCTTTTCTATGGCTACACCTTC. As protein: CASSEGTALFYGYTF. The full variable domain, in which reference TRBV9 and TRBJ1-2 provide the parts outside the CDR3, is DSGVTQTPKHLITATGQRVTLRCSPRSGDLSVYWYQQSLDQGLQFLIQYYNGEERAKGNILERFSAQQFPDLHSELNLSSLELGDSALYFCASSEGTALFYGYTFGSGTRLTVV.

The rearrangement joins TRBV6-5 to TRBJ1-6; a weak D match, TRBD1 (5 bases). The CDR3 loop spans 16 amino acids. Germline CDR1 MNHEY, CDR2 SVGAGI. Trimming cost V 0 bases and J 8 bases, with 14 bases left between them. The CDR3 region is CASSYSSALGDSPLHF. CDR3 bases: TGTGCCAGCAGTTACTCGTCGGCCTTAGGGGATTCACCCCTCCACTTT.

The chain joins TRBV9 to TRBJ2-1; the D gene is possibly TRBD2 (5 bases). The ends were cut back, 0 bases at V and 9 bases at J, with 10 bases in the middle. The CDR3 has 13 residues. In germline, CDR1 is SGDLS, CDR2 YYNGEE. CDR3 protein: CASSVDQSGEQFF. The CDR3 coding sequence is TGTGCCAGCAGCGTAGACCAGAGCGGTGAGCAGTTCTTC.

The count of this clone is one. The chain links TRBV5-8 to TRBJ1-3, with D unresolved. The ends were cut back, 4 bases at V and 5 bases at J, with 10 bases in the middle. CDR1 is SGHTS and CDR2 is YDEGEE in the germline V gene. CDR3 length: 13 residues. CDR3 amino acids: CASSVRGRNTIYF. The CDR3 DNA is TGTGCCAGCAGCGTCCGGGGTAGAAACACCATATATTTT.

The CDR3 region is CASSQEYTEAFF. CDR3 DNA sequence: TGTGCCAGCAGCCAGGAGTACACTGAAGCTTTCTTT. The chain combines TRBV3-1 (or the pseudogene TRBV3-2) with TRBJ1-1, with no clear D. Germline V gives CDR1 LGHDT, CDR2 YNNKEL (reference sequence). Trimming took 3 bases from V and 3 from J, leaving 5 bases between them. The CDR3 consists of 12 residues.

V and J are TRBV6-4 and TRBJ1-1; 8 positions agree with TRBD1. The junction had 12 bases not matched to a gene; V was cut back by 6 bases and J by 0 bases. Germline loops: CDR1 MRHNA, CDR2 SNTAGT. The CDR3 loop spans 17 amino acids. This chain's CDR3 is CASSPPVQGAMNTEAFF. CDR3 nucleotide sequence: TGTGCCAGCAGCCCCCCCGTCCAGGGGGCGATGAACACTGAAGCTTTCTTT.

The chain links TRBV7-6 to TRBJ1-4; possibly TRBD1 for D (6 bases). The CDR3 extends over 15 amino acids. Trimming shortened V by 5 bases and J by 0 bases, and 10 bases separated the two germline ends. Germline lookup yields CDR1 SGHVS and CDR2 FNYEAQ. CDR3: CASSRYRATNEKLFF. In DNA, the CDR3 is TGTGCCAGCAGCAGATACAGGGCAACTAATGAAAAACTGTTTTTT.

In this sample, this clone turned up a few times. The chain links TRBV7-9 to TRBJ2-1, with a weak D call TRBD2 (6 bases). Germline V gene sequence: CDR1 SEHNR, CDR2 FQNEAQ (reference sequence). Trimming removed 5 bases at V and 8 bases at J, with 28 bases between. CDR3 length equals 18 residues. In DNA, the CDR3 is TGTGCCAGCAGCGCCGGAACGGCTAGCGAGTACTTAGTCGATGAGCAGTTCTTC. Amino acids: CASSAGTASEYLVDEQFF.

In DNA form, the CDR3 reads TGTGCCAGCAGTGAAAGAGTTACCTACGAGCAGTACTTC. Its protein product is CASSERVTYEQYF. The V call is TRBV2, the J call TRBJ2-7; D unclear. This CDR3 is 13 amino acids long. V was cut by 2 bases and J by 2 bases, with 7 bases left in between. Germline lookup yields CDR1 SNHLY and CDR2 FYNNEI.

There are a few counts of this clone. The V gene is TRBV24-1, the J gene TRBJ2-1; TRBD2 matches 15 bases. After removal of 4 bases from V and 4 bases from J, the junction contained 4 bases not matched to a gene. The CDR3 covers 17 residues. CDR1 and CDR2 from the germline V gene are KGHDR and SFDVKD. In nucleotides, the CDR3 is TGTGCCACCAGTGACGGGACTAGCGGGAGGAGTTACAATGAGCAGTTCTTC. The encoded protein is CATSDGTSGRSYNEQFF.

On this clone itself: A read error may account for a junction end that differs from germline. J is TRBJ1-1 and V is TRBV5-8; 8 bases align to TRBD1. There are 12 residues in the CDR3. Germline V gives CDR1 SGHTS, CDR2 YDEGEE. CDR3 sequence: CASSTGTGRERF. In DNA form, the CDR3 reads TGTGCCAGCAGCACCGGGACAGGACGAGAACGCTTT.

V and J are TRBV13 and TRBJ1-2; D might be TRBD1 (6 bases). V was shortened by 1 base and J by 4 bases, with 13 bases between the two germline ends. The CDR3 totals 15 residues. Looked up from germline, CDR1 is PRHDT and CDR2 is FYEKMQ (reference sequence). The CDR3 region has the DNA TGTGCCAGCAGCTTAGCCGGACAGAGTATCTATGGCTACACCTTC. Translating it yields CASSLAGQSIYGYTF.

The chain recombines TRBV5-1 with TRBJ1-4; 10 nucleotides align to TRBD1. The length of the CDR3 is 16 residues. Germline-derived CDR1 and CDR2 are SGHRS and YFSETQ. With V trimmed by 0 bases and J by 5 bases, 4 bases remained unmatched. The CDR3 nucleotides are TGCGCCAGCAGCTTGGGCGGGACAGGGGAGAATGAAAAACTGTTTTTT. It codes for CASSLGGTGENEKLFF.